Listed here are 21 T cell receptor beta chains from one sample, sequenced in a study of Ad26.COV2.S vaccination and SARS-CoV-2 variants. Measured with immunoSEQ multiplex PCR; TCRdb has only the in-frame clones, and not every one. The repertoire holds some 180,000 clones, with roughly 89% as singletons. The sequences come from peripheral blood, collected after recovery from COVID-19. These receptors were obtained from a human donor who had recovered from COVID-19.

This chain links TRBV6-5 with TRBJ2-7, with 11 bases identical to TRBD2. Germline V gives CDR1 MNHEY, CDR2 SVGAGI. Germline trimming cut 0 bases from V and 2 bases from J; bases unmatched to any gene: 3. The CDR3 contains 16 residues. The CDR3 nucleotides read TGTGCCAGCAGTTACTCTGCACTAGCGGGGGCCTACGAGCAGTACTTC. Translated: CASSYSALAGAYEQYF.

This rearrangement joins TRBV12-5 to TRBJ2-3, with D possibly TRBD1 on 5 matching bases. The CDR3 has 16 amino acids. Deletions cut 0 bases from V and 0 bases from J, with 10 bases between. Germline CDR1 is LGHNT and CDR2 is FRNRAP. CDR3 coding DNA: TGTGCTAGTGGTTTGGTACCGGACACGAGCACAGATACGCAGTATTTT. Translating gives CASGLVPDTSTDTQYF.

The rearrangement links TRBV2 to TRBJ1-2, with TRBD1 identical over 9 bases. The junction had 12 bases not matched to a gene; V was cut back by 2 bases and J by 2 bases. The CDR3 sequence is 18 residues long. Per germline, CDR1 SNHLY and CDR2 FYNNEI. This chain's CDR3 is CASSEWDWTGAVNYGYTF. The CDR3 region has the DNA TGTGCCAGCAGTGAATGGGATTGGACAGGGGCCGTAAACTATGGCTACACCTTC.

V gene TRBV2 combines with J gene TRBJ2-5; D is perhaps TRBD1 (6 bases). The V end was cut by 6 bases, the J end by 4 bases, with 9 bases between. Germline V gene lookup returns CDR1 SNHLY and CDR2 FYNNEI. CDR3 length equals 12 residues. This chain's CDR3 is CASSPGVETQYF. In DNA form, the CDR3 reads TGTGCCAGCAGCCCAGGGGTAGAGACCCAGTACTTC.

The CDR3 sequence: CSVDAPGMNTEAFF. CDR3 nucleotide sequence: TGCAGCGTTGATGCTCCAGGGATGAACACTGAAGCTTTCTTT. The gene calls are TRBV29-1 and TRBJ1-1; the D gene is possibly TRBD1 (5 bases). Trimming took off 3 bases at V and 0 bases at J, with 11 bases between the two ends. The germline CDR1 and CDR2 sequences are SQVTM and ANQGSEA. The CDR3 has 14 residues.

The chain carries TRBV6-5 and TRBJ1-1; perhaps TRBD1 as D (6 bases). V gave up 6 bases and J gave up 1 base, with 12 bases separating them. This CDR3 has 14 amino acids. CDR1 and CDR2 from the germline V gene are MNHEY and SVGAGI. DNA for the CDR3: TGTGCCAGCAGGATACGGACAGCGAACACTGAAGCTTTCTTT. It yields the protein CASRIRTANTEAFF.

The chain is built from TRBV5-1 and TRBJ1-4; 7 bases fit TRBD1. The J segment lost 6 bases and the V segment lost 4 bases, leaving 12 bases of the junction unmatched. The CDR3 consists of 16 residues. Germline V gives CDR1 SGHRS, CDR2 YFSETQ. The CDR3 loop reads CASSKLTGTEYEKLFF. In nucleotides, the CDR3 is TGCGCCAGCAGCAAACTGACCGGGACAGAATATGAAAAACTGTTTTTT.

The rearrangement uses TRBV10-3 and TRBJ2-5, with TRBD1 identical over 7 bases. The CDR3 is made up of 14 amino acids. Germline values: CDR1 ENHRY, CDR2 SYGVKD. With V trimmed by 8 bases and J by 0 bases, 6 bases remained unmatched. The CDR3 region is CAIGLGQNQETQYF. In nucleotides, the CDR3 is TGTGCCATCGGCTTGGGACAGAACCAAGAGACCCAGTACTTC.

This clone was found once. The rearrangement links TRBV19 to TRBJ2-2; D remains unclear. This CDR3 is 14 amino acids long. Germline CDR1 and CDR2: LNHDA and SQIVND (reference sequence). With 3 bases removed from V and 4 bases from J, the gap between germline ends came to 9 bases. This CDR3 reads CASSIHTITGELFF. The DNA for the CDR3 is TGTGCCAGTAGTATCCACACCATCACCGGGGAGCTGTTTTTT.

V and J are TRBV19 and TRBJ1-2; D possibly corresponds to TRBD1 (5 bases). CDR1 is LNHDA and CDR2 is SQIVND in the germline V gene (reference sequence). V was clipped by 7 bases and J by 4 bases, with 13 bases between them. CDR3 length: 13 amino acids. CDR3 loop: CASIGAAGYGYTF. DNA of the CDR3: TGTGCCAGTATTGGGGCGGCGGGCTATGGCTACACCTTC. Variable domain in full (rest from reference TRBV19 and TRBJ1-2): DGGITQSPKYLFRKEGQNVTLSCEQNLNHDAMYWYRQDPGQGLRLIYYSQIVNDFQKGDIAEGYSVSREKKESFPLTVTSAQKNPTAFYLCASIGAAGYGYTFGSGTRLTVV.

V and J are TRBV3-1 (or the pseudogene TRBV3-2) and TRBJ2-3; 9 bases agree with TRBD1. This CDR3 comprises 15 residues. The germline V gene has CDR1 LGHDT and CDR2 YNNKEL (reference sequence). V shed 4 bases, J shed 3 bases, and the junction held 5 bases outside the gene matches. This CDR3 reads CASSRTGTGTDTQYF. The DNA of the CDR3 is TGTGCCAGCAGCCGAACCGGGACAGGGACAGATACGCAGTATTTT.

The J gene is TRBJ2-7, the V gene TRBV5-5; 9 nucleotides align to TRBD1. V lost 4 bases, J lost 1 base, and 9 bases stayed unmatched. The CDR3 has 16 amino acids. Germline CDR1 is SGHKS and CDR2 is YYEKEE (reference sequence). CDR3 amino acids: CASSPEGDRVSYEQYF. CDR3 sequence (DNA): TGTGCCAGCAGCCCGGAAGGGGACAGGGTATCCTACGAGCAGTACTTC.

This clone was picked up one time. The chain has TRBV19 and TRBJ2-7, with 7 positions matching TRBD1. Germline V CDR1 and CDR2: LNHDA, SQIVND (reference sequence). This CDR3 spans 16 amino acids. V was clipped by 7 bases and J by 3 bases; unmatched bases: 15. The CDR3 here is CASTPRGRQGSYEQYF. The CDR3, as DNA: TGTGCCAGTACCCCCAGGGGCCGACAGGGTAGCTACGAGCAGTACTTC.

This clone has more than one count but fewer than ten. V and J are TRBV10-1 and TRBJ2-2; 8 bases fit TRBD1. The CDR3 contains 17 residues. J lost 3 bases, V lost 2 bases, and 8 bases had no gene match. Germline assignment: CDR1 WNHNN and CDR2 SYGVQD (reference sequence). In nucleotides, the CDR3 is TGCGCCAGCAGTGAGATTGGACAGGGTATCGACACCGGGGAGCTGTTTTTT. Protein product: CASSEIGQGIDTGELFF.

The chain carries TRBV6-5 and TRBJ2-1, with 12 bases that match TRBD2. J lost 9 bases, V lost 2 bases, and 5 bases had no gene match. CDR3 length: 15 amino acids. CDR1 MNHEY and CDR2 SVGAGI come from the germline V gene. This chain's CDR3 is CASSYLRTSGVEQFF. CDR3 coding DNA: TGTGCCAGCAGTTACCTCCGGACTAGCGGGGTTGAGCAGTTCTTC.

CDR3 DNA: TGTGCCAGCAGCCTGACGGTACACTACGAGCAGTACTTC. Translated, it gives CASSLTVHYEQYF. The chain recombines TRBV27 with TRBJ2-7; D not certain. V lost 6 bases and J 3 bases, leaving 12 bases between the germline ends. Germline lookup yields CDR1 MNHEY and CDR2 SMNVEV (reference sequence). The CDR3 has 13 residues.

V usage is TRBV2 and J usage is TRBJ1-1, with 9 positions matching TRBD1. Germline V gene lookup returns CDR1 SNHLY and CDR2 FYNNEI. The V segment lost 6 bases and the J segment 1 base; nucleotides outside the gene matches: 6. This CDR3 contains 15 residues. CDR3 DNA: TGTGCCAGCAGGCCTGAACAGGGGGCGAACACTGAAGCTTTCTTT. It translates to CASRPEQGANTEAFF.

The V and J genes are TRBV7-8 and TRBJ2-2; D possibly corresponds to TRBD1 (6 bases). Looked up from germline, CDR1 is SGHVS and CDR2 is FQNEAQ. V was clipped by 0 bases and J by 7 bases, with 12 bases between them. This CDR3 has 15 residues. CDR3 sequence (DNA): TGTGCCAGCAGCTTAGCCCTGACAGGAGTCGGGGAGCTGTTTTTT. Translated: CASSLALTGVGELFF.

The chain is built from TRBV12-3 or TRBV12-4 and TRBJ2-7; D might be TRBD2 (5 bases). The CDR3 length is 13 residues. Trimming shortened V by 0 bases and J by 3 bases, and 6 bases separated the two germline ends. CDR3 DNA: TGTGCCAGCAGTTTAGCGGGGAGCTACGAGCAGTACTTC. This gives the protein CASSLAGSYEQYF.

The rearrangement links TRBV13 to TRBJ2-1; 7 bases fit TRBD2. V was clipped by 0 bases and J by 7 bases; unmatched bases: 3. Looked up from germline, CDR1 is PRHDT and CDR2 is FYEKMQ (reference sequence). The CDR3 is made up of 14 amino acids. The CDR3 here is CASSLGREGNEQFF. DNA for the CDR3: TGTGCCAGCAGCTTAGGGAGGGAGGGGAATGAGCAGTTCTTC.

CDR3 amino acids: CASSLQGATEAFF. Written as DNA, the CDR3 is TGTGCCAGTAGTTTACAGGGGGCTACTGAAGCTTTCTTT. This chain uses TRBV19 with TRBJ1-1, with TRBD1 matching 9 bases. The germline V gene has CDR1 LNHDA and CDR2 SQIVND (reference sequence). The CDR3 is 13 residues long. The junction had 3 bases not matched to a gene; V was cut back by 5 bases and J by 5 bases.